These 8 T cell receptor beta chains were all obtained from the same sample, sequenced in a study of blood T cells in healthy people across ages. Then a second PCR, running roughly 7 to 11 cycles, was carried out with a sample-barcoded 5' primer and a J-beta primer mix. TCRdb passed the 5' RACE reads through MiXCR, listing each CDR3 protein once. The data show 1.4 million to 1.5 million distinct CDR3 sequences, with about 43% seen just once and 7.9% held by the top ten. Material: blood. All receptors come from a woman aged 18-29 years in good health.

This clonotype has only a few counts. The chain recombines TRBV6-5 with TRBJ2-7; D may correspond to TRBD1 or TRBD2 (5 bases each). The V and J ends lost 6 bases and 0 bases respectively, with 12 bases between them. The CDR3 is made up of 14 amino acids. Germline assignment: CDR1 MNHEY and CDR2 SVGAGI. This chain's CDR3 is CASSPGPISYEQYF. DNA for the CDR3: TGTGCCAGCAGCCCGGGACCGATCTCCTACGAGCAGTACTTC.

In this sample, this clonotype turned up many times. V usage is TRBV29-1 and J usage is TRBJ2-1; 8 nucleotides line up with TRBD2. CDR3 length: 16 amino acids. Germline lookup yields CDR1 SQVTM and CDR2 ANQGSEA. The V segment lost 0 bases and the J segment 6 bases; nucleotides outside the gene matches: 10. This CDR3 reads CSVEDRGGRGFNEQFF. Here the CDR3 DNA reads TGCAGCGTTGAAGATCGGGGGGGCAGGGGTTTCAATGAGCAGTTCTTC.

The chain uses TRBV19 and TRBJ1-2; D possibly corresponds to TRBD1 (5 bases). V lost 5 bases and J 4 bases, leaving 20 bases between the germline ends. The length of the CDR3 is 16 residues. Germline V gene lookup returns CDR1 LNHDA and CDR2 SQIVND (reference sequence). In DNA form, the CDR3 reads TGTGCCAGTAGTCCTTCCCGGGACGGTTATAGCTATGGCTACACCTTC. It is translated as CASSPSRDGYSYGYTF.

V is TRBV6-2 or TRBV6-3 and J is TRBJ2-1, with 8 bases aligning to TRBD2. V shed 2 bases, J shed 7 bases, and the junction held 16 bases outside the gene matches. The CDR3 sequence is 18 residues long. The germline CDR1 and CDR2 sequences are MNHEY and SVGEGT. The CDR3 DNA sequence: TGTGCCAGCAGTTACGATTCCTCCGGTTCGGGAGGGCGAAATGAGCAGTTCTTC. Translated, it gives CASSYDSSGSGGRNEQFF.

This sequence joins TRBV5-1 and TRBJ2-7, with 8 nucleotides matching TRBD2. The CDR3 runs to 15 residues. J was trimmed by 2 bases and V by 4 bases; bases with no gene match: 8. In germline, CDR1 is SGHRS, CDR2 YFSETQ. Here the CDR3 reads CASSRTGRATYEQYF. The CDR3 DNA sequence: TGCGCCAGCAGCAGAACCGGGAGGGCAACCTACGAGCAGTACTTC.

This rearrangement joins TRBV12-3 or TRBV12-4 to TRBJ2-2, with D perhaps TRBD1 or TRBD2 (5 bases each). This CDR3 region has 14 residues. V was pared by 5 bases and J by 1 base, with 8 bases between. The CDR3 DNA is TGTGCCAGCAGTACGGGACGGAACACCGGGGAGCTGTTTTTT. This gives the protein CASSTGRNTGELFF.

This clonotype was seen many times. This chain uses TRBV5-1 with TRBJ2-3; 13 bases are shared with TRBD2. The CDR3 runs 17 residues. Trimming took 2 bases from V and 2 from J; bases not matched to a gene: 5. Germline V CDR1 and CDR2: SGHRS, YFSETQ. The CDR3 nucleotides are TGCGCCAGCAGCTTACCGGGACTAGCGGGATCCACAGATACGCAGTATTTT. It translates to CASSLPGLAGSTDTQYF. Filled out from reference TRBV5-1 and TRBJ2-3, the complete variable domain reads KAGVTQTPRYLIKTRGQQVTLSCSPISGHRSVSWYQQTPGQGLQFLFEYFSETQRNKGNFPGRFSGRQFSNSRSEMNVSTLELGDSALYLCASSLPGLAGSTDTQYFGPGTRLTVL.

The sample holds a few counts of this clonotype. The J gene is TRBJ2-1, the V gene TRBV12-3 or TRBV12-4; D might be TRBD1 or TRBD2, each matching 5 bases. The assigned J gene may be wrong: the sequence end matches TRBJ2-7 better. The CDR3 spans 14 residues. The CDR3, as DNA: TGTGCCAGCAGTTTGGGGGAGTCATACAATGAGCAGTACTTC. It yields the protein CASSLGESYNEQYF.